Listed below are T cell receptor beta chains from one sample, sequenced in a study of T cell responses to AZD1222 COVID-19 vaccine. This table comes from immunoSEQ multiplex PCR, and its TCRdb copy is limited to in-frame clones, with some not included. Of around 210,000 clones listed, around 94% are singletons. The sample consisted of peripheral blood, taken 28 days after the second dose of the MenACWY control vaccine. These receptors were taken from an adult who received the MenACWY meningococcal vaccine as a control. CDR3s include the opening cysteine and the closing phenylalanine or tryptophan. The order of the fields is D gene, clone size, CDR3 length, J gene, V gene, CDR3 DNA, CDR3 protein. D genes are given only for firm matches. Size tells how often a clone was seen (once, few, many) or the class of an expanded clone, and some rows leave it out.

>TRBD1|.|14|TRBJ1-2|TRBV7-9
TGTGCCAGCAGCTTCGACAGGGGGGACTATGGCTACACCTTC
CASSFDRGDYGYTF
>.|.|13|TRBJ1-2|TRBV5-4
TGTGCCAGCAGCTTGCAGGGTAACTATGGCTACACCTTC
CASSLQGNYGYTF
>.|.|15|TRBJ1-1|TRBV19
TGTGCCAGTAGGGGTGAAACAGGGATGAGCACTGAAGCTTTCTTT
CASRGETGMSTEAFF
>TRBD1|once|16|TRBJ1-5|TRBV6-2/TRBV6-3
TGTGCCAGCAGTCCGAGGGGACAGGGGGTCAATCAGCCCCAGCATTTT
CASSPRGQGVNQPQHF
>.|.|13|TRBJ1-3|TRBV12-3/TRBV12-4
TGTGCCAGCAGTTTAGCGCTAGCAAACACCATATATTTT
CASSLALANTIYF
>TRBD1|.|19|TRBJ1-4|TRBV5-1
TGCGCCAGCAGCTACCTAATCCCAGGGACAGGGGGTAGGGATGAAAAACTGTTTTTT
CASSYLIPGTGGRDEKLFF
>TRBD1|.|14|TRBJ2-6|TRBV19
TGTGCCAGTAGAGAGGGGGCGGGGGCCAACGTCCTGACTTTC
CASREGAGANVLTF
>TRBD2|.|13|TRBJ2-7|TRBV28
TGTGCCAGTAGCGGGAGCTATGCCTACGAGCAGTACTTC
CASSGSYAYEQYF
>.|.|13|TRBJ1-1|TRBV28
TGTGCCAGCGCGGGCTACGGGTCTATGGGGGCTTTCTTT
CASAGYGSMGAFF
>.|.|15|TRBJ2-2|TRBV30
TGTGCCTGGAGTGCAATTAACAGGGAGACCGGGGAGCTGTTTTTT
CAWSAINRETGELFF
>.|once|16|TRBJ2-2|TRBV4-2
TGTGCCAGCAGCCAAGACAGGGGCGGACAGCCCGGGGAGCTGTTTTTT
CASSQDRGGQPGELFF
>.|once|12|TRBJ1-6|TRBV2
TGTGCCAGCAGGGGTCCCACCGAGCCCCTCCACTTT
CASRGPTEPLHF
>.|once|16|TRBJ2-3|TRBV3-1/TRBV3-2
TGTGCCAGCAGCCAAGGGACGCCGATAAGCACAGATACGCAGTATTTT
CASSQGTPISTDTQYF
>TRBD1|.|13|TRBJ2-7|TRBV11-2
TGTGCCAGCAGCTTTGGACAGGGCTACGAGCAGTACTTC
CASSFGQGYEQYF
>.|once|12|TRBJ2-2|TRBV27
TGTGCCAGCAGGGCCGGTACCGGGGAGCTGTTTTTT
CASRAGTGELFF
>.|.|14|TRBJ1-1|TRBV7-9
TGTGCCAGCAGCTTAGCGCGAGTGGACACTGAAGCTTTCTTT
CASSLARVDTEAFF
>.|.|15|TRBJ2-7|TRBV6-5
TGTGCCAGCAGTTACCTAGGGAAGGCGGGGTACGAGCAGTACTTC
CASSYLGKAGYEQYF
>.|.|17|TRBJ2-4|TRBV18
TGTGCCAGCTCACCACCGAGAGTCCCGGAACGGGAAAACATTCAGTACTTC
CASSPPRVPERENIQYF
>TRBD2|once|14|TRBJ2-7|TRBV9
TGTGCCAGCAGCCCCGGTGCGGGGGTAAACGAGCAGTACTTC
CASSPGAGVNEQYF
>TRBD1|.|15|TRBJ1-2|TRBV28
TGTGCCAGCAGAACCTCCGGGACAGGCAACTATGGCTACACCTTC
CASRTSGTGNYGYTF
>.|.|12|TRBJ1-2|TRBV24-1
TGTGCCACCCGGGGGGCTAACTATGGCTACACCTTC
CATRGANYGYTF
>TRBD1|.|13|TRBJ1-1|TRBV2
TGTGCCAGCACCGGACAGGGAAACACTGAAGCTTTCTTT
CASTGQGNTEAFF
>TRBD1|.|13|TRBJ1-2|TRBV6-5
TGTGCCAGCATCGATACAGGGGGCCGTGGCTACACCTTC
CASIDTGGRGYTF
>TRBD2|.|15|TRBJ2-3|TRBV6-5
TGTGCCAGCACCCCAACTAGCGGGGCCACAGATACGCAGTATTTT
CASTPTSGATDTQYF
>.|.|16|TRBJ2-1|TRBV5-6
TGTGCCAGCAGCTTGGCGGTCAGCAGCTCCTACAATGAGCAGTTCTTC
CASSLAVSSSYNEQFF
>.|.|16|TRBJ1-6|TRBV28
TGTGCCAGCAGTTTAGAGATCCGGAGAGGGGGTTCACCCCTCCACTTT
CASSLEIRRGGSPLHF
>.|.|11|TRBJ1-2|TRBV19
TGTGCCAGTAGTATTTTGGATGGCTACACCTTC
CASSILDGYTF
>TRBD1|.|13|TRBJ1-5|TRBV12-3/TRBV12-4
TGTGCCAGCAGGGGACAGGGGGATCAGCCCCAGCATTTT
CASRGQGDQPQHF
>TRBD1|.|16|TRBJ1-2|TRBV9
TGTGCCAGCAGCGCCGGGACAGGGGACGTCGACTATGGCTACACCTTC
CASSAGTGDVDYGYTF
>TRBD2|.|16|TRBJ2-1|TRBV24-1
TGTGCCACCAGTGGTGGCGGGGGGCCGGCATACAATGAGCAGTTCTTC
CATSGGGGPAYNEQFF
>.|.|17|TRBJ2-2|TRBV18
TGTGCCAGCTCATCCCTCCCAGGACAAGTTGGCGGCGGGGAGCTGTTTTTT
CASSSLPGQVGGGELFF
>.|.|15|TRBJ1-2|TRBV4-1
TGCGCCAGCAGCCAAGTTTCCAGGGCGGTCTATGGCTACACCTTC
CASSQVSRAVYGYTF
>TRBD1|.|14|TRBJ1-2|TRBV30
TGTGCCTGGAGTGGGGGACAGGGGGCCGATGGCTACACCTTC
CAWSGGQGADGYTF
>.|.|13|TRBJ1-4|TRBV27
TGTGCCACCCGAGGACAGCTTAATGAAAAACTGTTTTTT
CATRGQLNEKLFF
>.|.|14|TRBJ2-7|TRBV5-1
TGCGCCAGCAGCTTCACAGGGAGCTCCTACGAGCAGTACTTC
CASSFTGSSYEQYF
>.|.|14|TRBJ1-1|TRBV21-1
TGTGCCAGCAACAGCAGCCGGATGAACACTGAAGCTTTCTTT
CASNSSRMNTEAFF
>.|.|13|TRBJ2-5|TRBV19
TGTGCCAGTAGTATCCGGCTAGGGGAGACCCAGTACTTC
CASSIRLGETQYF
>.|.|15|TRBJ1-4|TRBV18
TGTGCCAGCTCACCCAGTGGGGGAGTTGGTGAAAAACTGTTTTTT
CASSPSGGVGEKLFF
>TRBD2|.|15|TRBJ2-3|TRBV5-1
TGCGCCAGCAGCTTGGCAGCGGGGAGTTCAGATACGCAGTATTTT
CASSLAAGSSDTQYF
>.|.|14|TRBJ1-4|TRBV25-1
TGTGCCAGCGGAGCCTCGGCAGGGGCCGGGGAACTGTTTTTT
CASGASAGAGELFF
>.|.|13|TRBJ1-6|TRBV7-3
TGTGCCAGCAGCTCTACAGGGAATTCACCCCTCCACTTT
CASSSTGNSPLHF
>TRBD1|.|17|TRBJ2-7|TRBV5-5
TGTGCCAGCAGCTCCCTGAGTGGGACAGGGAACACCTACGAGCAGTACTTC
CASSSLSGTGNTYEQYF
>TRBD1|.|13|TRBJ1-1|TRBV27
TGTGCCAGCAGTCCCGGGACAGGTCCTGAAGCTTTCTTT
CASSPGTGPEAFF
>.|once|15|TRBJ1-1|TRBV4-2
TGTGCCAGCAGCCCGGGGAGGTTGGGGGACACTGAAGCTTTCTTT
CASSPGRLGDTEAFF
>TRBD1|.|16|TRBJ2-5|TRBV5-8
TGTGCCAGCAGCTTTATGGGGACAGGGTCTTGGGAGACCCAGTACTTC
CASSFMGTGSWETQYF
>.|.|15|TRBJ1-3|TRBV3-1/TRBV3-2
TGTGCCAGCAGCCAAGTGGCACTCTGGGGTAACACCATATATTTT
CASSQVALWGNTIYF
>.|.|14|TRBJ2-3|TRBV11-2
TGTGCCAGCAGCCCCATGTTTAGCACAGATACGCAGTATTTT
CASSPMFSTDTQYF
>TRBD2|once|15|TRBJ2-1|TRBV27
TGTGCCAGCAGCTTAATTAGCGGGGCCTACAATGAGCAGTTCTTC
CASSLISGAYNEQFF
>TRBD1|.|16|TRBJ2-1|TRBV6-6
TGTGCCAGCAGTAAGCGGACAGGGATTCTTTACAATGAGCAGTTCTTC
CASSKRTGILYNEQFF
>.|.|15|TRBJ2-5|TRBV30
TGTGCCTGGAGTGAACTGGGCGGAGTCAAAGAGACCCAGTACTTC
CAWSELGGVKETQYF
>.|.|12|TRBJ2-1|TRBV30
TGTGCCTGGAGGCCTTTAGGGGACCATCAAATCTTC
CAWRPLGDHQIF
>TRBD1|.|17|TRBJ2-6|TRBV18
TGTGCCAGCTCACCGGGACAGGGTCCGAGTGGGGCCAACGTCCTGACTTTC
CASSPGQGPSGANVLTF
>.|.|13|TRBJ1-1|TRBV28
TGTGCCAGCAGTTTGCTAGAAAACACTGAAGCTTTCTTT
CASSLLENTEAFF